This T cell receptor (beta chain) was sequenced in a study of tumor-infiltrating lymphocytes in oesophageal squamous cell carcinoma. Germline V lookup: CDR1 SGHTA, CDR2 FQGNSA. Trimming shortened V by 1 base and J by 2 bases, and 15 bases separated the two germline ends. This CDR3 has 17 amino acids. MiXCR, applied by TCRdb to the PCR reads, yields one record per CDR3 protein. This sample has around 18,000 distinct CDR3 sequences, with 40% to 45% found just once. This clonotype originated in a male donor with esophageal squamous cell carcinoma. The chain couples TRBV7-2 to TRBJ2-1, with D unresolved. The sequencing sample was made of esophageal tumor tissue. Here the CDR3 reads CASSLDSLARPYNEQFF. The CDR3 nucleotides read TGTGCCAGCAGCTTAGATTCCCTGGCAAGACCCTACAATGAGCAGTTCTTC.